This is a list of T cell receptor beta chains from one sample in a study of blood T cell repertoires in COVID-19. The protocol was immunoSEQ multiplex PCR, while the TCRdb copy is restricted to in-frame clones and leaves out a portion. This table holds 250,000 to 300,000 clones, about 88% found once. Sequences were obtained from PBMCs or T cells enriched from blood (not recorded which). The receptors shown here come from a woman aged 55-75 years in a cohort exposed to, infected with or recovered from COVID-19 (not recorded which). Both conserved end residues are part of each CDR3. The order of the fields is clone size, V gene, J gene, D gene, CDR3 DNA, CDR3 protein. A D gene is named only where the DNA matches it firmly. Rows give clone size only sometimes, using once, few, many, or a class for an expanded clone.

clone_size: once
v_call: TRBV28
j_call: TRBJ2-1
d_call: -
cdr3_nt: TGTGCCAGCAGCTCCCCCAATGAGCAGTTCTTC
cdr3_aa: CASSSPNEQFF

clone_size: -
v_call: TRBV30
j_call: TRBJ2-5
d_call: TRBD2
cdr3_nt: TGTGCCTGGAGTCCTGGACTAGCGAGGCAAGAGACCCAGTACTTC
cdr3_aa: CAWSPGLARQETQYF

clone_size: -
v_call: TRBV19
j_call: TRBJ1-1
d_call: TRBD1
cdr3_nt: TGTGCCACCTTCAAACAGGGGGCGATCACTGAAGCTTTCTTT
cdr3_aa: CATFKQGAITEAFF

clone_size: -
v_call: TRBV19
j_call: TRBJ1-6
d_call: TRBD1
cdr3_nt: TGTGCCACCGGGACAGGTTATAATTCACCCCTCCACTTT
cdr3_aa: CATGTGYNSPLHF

clone_size: few
v_call: TRBV7-9
j_call: TRBJ2-2
d_call: TRBD1
cdr3_nt: TGTGCCAGCAGCTTAACGGGACAGCCGAACACCGGGGAGCTGTTTTTT
cdr3_aa: CASSLTGQPNTGELFF

clone_size: -
v_call: TRBV7-3
j_call: TRBJ2-7
d_call: TRBD2
cdr3_nt: TGTGCCAGCAGCTTAGTAGCGGGAGGGTTTGGCGAGCAGTACTTC
cdr3_aa: CASSLVAGGFGEQYF

clone_size: -
v_call: TRBV5-4
j_call: TRBJ2-7
d_call: TRBD2
cdr3_nt: TGTGCCAGCAGCTTGGGACTAGCGGGAGGAGGGGAGCAGTACTTC
cdr3_aa: CASSLGLAGGGEQYF

clone_size: -
v_call: TRBV7-9
j_call: TRBJ2-3
d_call: TRBD1
cdr3_nt: TGTGCCAAGGGACAGCTCACAGATACGCAGTATTTT
cdr3_aa: CAKGQLTDTQYF

clone_size: -
v_call: TRBV27
j_call: TRBJ2-1
d_call: TRBD2
cdr3_nt: TGTGCCAGCAGTCCCGAGCGGGAGCTTGGCAATGAGCAGTTCTTC
cdr3_aa: CASSPERELGNEQFF

clone_size: -
v_call: TRBV30
j_call: TRBJ1-2
d_call: -
cdr3_nt: TGTGCCTGGAGTCCCGATGACTACTATGGCTACACCTTC
cdr3_aa: CAWSPDDYYGYTF

clone_size: -
v_call: TRBV7-9
j_call: TRBJ1-2
d_call: TRBD1
cdr3_nt: TGTGCCAGCAGGGGGGACAGGGGATTTTATGGCTACACCTTC
cdr3_aa: CASRGDRGFYGYTF

clone_size: -
v_call: TRBV11-3
j_call: TRBJ2-1
d_call: TRBD1
cdr3_nt: TGTGCCAGCAGCGGACAGGGAGACAATGAGCAGTTCTTC
cdr3_aa: CASSGQGDNEQFF

clone_size: few
v_call: TRBV7-2
j_call: TRBJ2-2
d_call: TRBD2
cdr3_nt: TGTGCCAGCCGGCGGGAGGAGGGCACCGGGGAGCTGTTTTTT
cdr3_aa: CASRREEGTGELFF

clone_size: -
v_call: TRBV7-9
j_call: TRBJ2-7
d_call: -
cdr3_nt: TGTGCCAGCAGCTTTCGAGACAGTCACCCCTACGAGCAGTACTTC
cdr3_aa: CASSFRDSHPYEQYF

clone_size: -
v_call: TRBV21-1
j_call: TRBJ2-7
d_call: -
cdr3_nt: TGTGCCAGCAGCTCCCGCCAGAACTCCTACGAGCAGTACTTC
cdr3_aa: CASSSRQNSYEQYF

clone_size: -
v_call: TRBV27
j_call: TRBJ1-5
d_call: TRBD1
cdr3_nt: TGTGCCAGCAGTTCTGGACAGGTCCTCAATCAGCCCCAGCATTTT
cdr3_aa: CASSSGQVLNQPQHF

clone_size: -
v_call: TRBV6-6
j_call: TRBJ1-2
d_call: TRBD1
cdr3_nt: TGTGCCAGCAGTTACGTGGACAGGGGCGATGGCTACACCTTC
cdr3_aa: CASSYVDRGDGYTF

clone_size: -
v_call: TRBV9
j_call: TRBJ2-4
d_call: -
cdr3_nt: TGTGCCAGCAGCGTCCCACTGAAAAACATTCAGTACTTC
cdr3_aa: CASSVPLKNIQYF

clone_size: once
v_call: TRBV28
j_call: TRBJ1-2
d_call: -
cdr3_nt: TGTGCCAGCAGTTTAGACAGCCCGCGGGGCTACACCTTC
cdr3_aa: CASSLDSPRGYTF

clone_size: -
v_call: TRBV5-8
j_call: TRBJ2-1
d_call: TRBD2
cdr3_nt: TGTGCCAGCAGCTTCCTAGCGGCATACAATGAGCAGTTCTTC
cdr3_aa: CASSFLAAYNEQFF

clone_size: -
v_call: TRBV19
j_call: TRBJ2-1
d_call: TRBD2
cdr3_nt: TGTGCCAGTAGTATAGATCTGGGCGGGAGCGGGATCAATGAGCAGTTCTTC
cdr3_aa: CASSIDLGGSGINEQFF

clone_size: -
v_call: TRBV6-5
j_call: TRBJ2-3
d_call: -
cdr3_nt: TGTGCCAGCAGCACCCTGGGGGGTTTGTCAGATACGCAGTATTTT
cdr3_aa: CASSTLGGLSDTQYF

clone_size: once
v_call: TRBV24-1
j_call: TRBJ2-1
d_call: -
cdr3_nt: TGTGCCACCAGTGGCCGACTGGAGTTTGGCTCCTACAATGAGCAGTTCTTC
cdr3_aa: CATSGRLEFGSYNEQFF

clone_size: -
v_call: TRBV5-1
j_call: TRBJ1-2
d_call: TRBD1
cdr3_nt: TGCGCCAGCAGCTTGGAGTTACAGGGGCATGGCTACACCTTC
cdr3_aa: CASSLELQGHGYTF

clone_size: -
v_call: TRBV27
j_call: TRBJ2-7
d_call: -
cdr3_nt: TGTGCCAGCAGTTTATATCAGGGAGGCTACGAGCAGTACTTC
cdr3_aa: CASSLYQGGYEQYF

clone_size: once
v_call: TRBV30
j_call: TRBJ1-5
d_call: TRBD1
cdr3_nt: TGTGCCTGGAGCAGGGGGCGCCTGGGGCAGCCCCAGCATTTT
cdr3_aa: CAWSRGRLGQPQHF

clone_size: -
v_call: TRBV18
j_call: TRBJ1-6
d_call: -
cdr3_nt: TGTGCCAGCTCACCAGACAGTTTCTATAATTCACCCCTCCACTTT
cdr3_aa: CASSPDSFYNSPLHF

clone_size: -
v_call: TRBV6-5
j_call: TRBJ2-7
d_call: TRBD2
cdr3_nt: TGTGCCAGCAGTTACTCCGGGCTAGCGGGAACCTACGAGCAGTACTTC
cdr3_aa: CASSYSGLAGTYEQYF

clone_size: -
v_call: TRBV5-1
j_call: TRBJ1-1
d_call: TRBD1
cdr3_nt: TGCGCCAGCAGCTTGGGTACGACAGGGATCAACACTGAAGCTTTCTTT
cdr3_aa: CASSLGTTGINTEAFF

clone_size: -
v_call: TRBV30
j_call: TRBJ1-6
d_call: -
cdr3_nt: TGTGCCTGGAGTGTAGACAGCGTTAATTCACCCCTCCACTTT
cdr3_aa: CAWSVDSVNSPLHF

clone_size: -
v_call: TRBV30
j_call: TRBJ2-1
d_call: TRBD1
cdr3_nt: TGTGCCTGGAGTGTCCAGGGGGCCCACAATGAGCAGTTCTTC
cdr3_aa: CAWSVQGAHNEQFF

clone_size: -
v_call: TRBV27
j_call: TRBJ1-1
d_call: -
cdr3_nt: TGTGCCAGCAGTGAACGGGACGGGGGGACTGAAGCTTTCTTT
cdr3_aa: CASSERDGGTEAFF

clone_size: -
v_call: TRBV7-2
j_call: TRBJ2-3
d_call: TRBD2
cdr3_nt: TGTGCCAGCAGCTTAGGGGGGGGGTCGGAGGATACGCAGTATTTT
cdr3_aa: CASSLGGGSEDTQYF

clone_size: once
v_call: TRBV24-1
j_call: TRBJ1-5
d_call: -
cdr3_nt: TGTGCCACCAGTGATTCGGGTCAGCCCCAGCATTTT
cdr3_aa: CATSDSGQPQHF

clone_size: -
v_call: TRBV6-2/TRBV6-3
j_call: TRBJ2-3
d_call: -
cdr3_nt: TGTGCCAGCAGTTACTCGTCTGACGGACTCACAGATACGCAGTATTTT
cdr3_aa: CASSYSSDGLTDTQYF

clone_size: once
v_call: TRBV19
j_call: TRBJ2-3
d_call: TRBD1
cdr3_nt: TGTGCCAGTAGTCCCGGACAGGGAAGCACAGATACGCAGTATTTT
cdr3_aa: CASSPGQGSTDTQYF

clone_size: few
v_call: TRBV5-1
j_call: TRBJ1-6
d_call: -
cdr3_nt: TGCGCCAGCAGCTTGGGGGGGGATAATTCACCCCTCCACTTT
cdr3_aa: CASSLGGDNSPLHF

clone_size: -
v_call: TRBV5-1
j_call: TRBJ1-2
d_call: TRBD1
cdr3_nt: TGCGCCAGCAGTACAGGGGAGCCCTACTATGGCTACACCTTC
cdr3_aa: CASSTGEPYYGYTF